This is a list of T cell receptor beta chains from one sample in a study of cytomegalovirus exposure and HLA in healthy donors. The assay was immunoSEQ multiplex PCR, and TCRdb's table has in-frame clones only and misses some. The sample lists roughly 18,000 clones, 75% occurring once. Source material: PBMCs. These receptors were obtained from a man younger than 35 in good health and CMV-seronegative. Both conserved end residues are part of each CDR3. A D gene is named only where the DNA matches it firmly. Size is omitted from some rows. Given values are once, few, many or a class for expanded clones.

TRBJ2-4 . . TRBV7-2 CASSLRGKNIQYF
TRBJ1-1 . . TRBV6-1 CASKFGNTEAFF
TRBJ2-7 TRBD2 few TRBV30 CAWSPIVGGFWYEQYF
TRBJ1-4 TRBD1 . TRBV30 CAWSPTGTGELFF
TRBJ1-4 . . TRBV6-5 CASREGHEKLFF
TRBJ2-7 TRBD1 few TRBV30 CAWLDRDNEQYF
TRBJ2-7 . . TRBV6-5 CASSRLQGSYEQYF
TRBJ2-7 TRBD1 few TRBV2 CASGTGTYEQYF
TRBJ2-2 TRBD2 few TRBV29-1 CSAARTRTNTGELFF
TRBJ1-5 TRBD1 . TRBV15 CATSRDSQGVQPQHF
TRBJ2-2 TRBD1 . TRBV2 CASSATGGAGELFF